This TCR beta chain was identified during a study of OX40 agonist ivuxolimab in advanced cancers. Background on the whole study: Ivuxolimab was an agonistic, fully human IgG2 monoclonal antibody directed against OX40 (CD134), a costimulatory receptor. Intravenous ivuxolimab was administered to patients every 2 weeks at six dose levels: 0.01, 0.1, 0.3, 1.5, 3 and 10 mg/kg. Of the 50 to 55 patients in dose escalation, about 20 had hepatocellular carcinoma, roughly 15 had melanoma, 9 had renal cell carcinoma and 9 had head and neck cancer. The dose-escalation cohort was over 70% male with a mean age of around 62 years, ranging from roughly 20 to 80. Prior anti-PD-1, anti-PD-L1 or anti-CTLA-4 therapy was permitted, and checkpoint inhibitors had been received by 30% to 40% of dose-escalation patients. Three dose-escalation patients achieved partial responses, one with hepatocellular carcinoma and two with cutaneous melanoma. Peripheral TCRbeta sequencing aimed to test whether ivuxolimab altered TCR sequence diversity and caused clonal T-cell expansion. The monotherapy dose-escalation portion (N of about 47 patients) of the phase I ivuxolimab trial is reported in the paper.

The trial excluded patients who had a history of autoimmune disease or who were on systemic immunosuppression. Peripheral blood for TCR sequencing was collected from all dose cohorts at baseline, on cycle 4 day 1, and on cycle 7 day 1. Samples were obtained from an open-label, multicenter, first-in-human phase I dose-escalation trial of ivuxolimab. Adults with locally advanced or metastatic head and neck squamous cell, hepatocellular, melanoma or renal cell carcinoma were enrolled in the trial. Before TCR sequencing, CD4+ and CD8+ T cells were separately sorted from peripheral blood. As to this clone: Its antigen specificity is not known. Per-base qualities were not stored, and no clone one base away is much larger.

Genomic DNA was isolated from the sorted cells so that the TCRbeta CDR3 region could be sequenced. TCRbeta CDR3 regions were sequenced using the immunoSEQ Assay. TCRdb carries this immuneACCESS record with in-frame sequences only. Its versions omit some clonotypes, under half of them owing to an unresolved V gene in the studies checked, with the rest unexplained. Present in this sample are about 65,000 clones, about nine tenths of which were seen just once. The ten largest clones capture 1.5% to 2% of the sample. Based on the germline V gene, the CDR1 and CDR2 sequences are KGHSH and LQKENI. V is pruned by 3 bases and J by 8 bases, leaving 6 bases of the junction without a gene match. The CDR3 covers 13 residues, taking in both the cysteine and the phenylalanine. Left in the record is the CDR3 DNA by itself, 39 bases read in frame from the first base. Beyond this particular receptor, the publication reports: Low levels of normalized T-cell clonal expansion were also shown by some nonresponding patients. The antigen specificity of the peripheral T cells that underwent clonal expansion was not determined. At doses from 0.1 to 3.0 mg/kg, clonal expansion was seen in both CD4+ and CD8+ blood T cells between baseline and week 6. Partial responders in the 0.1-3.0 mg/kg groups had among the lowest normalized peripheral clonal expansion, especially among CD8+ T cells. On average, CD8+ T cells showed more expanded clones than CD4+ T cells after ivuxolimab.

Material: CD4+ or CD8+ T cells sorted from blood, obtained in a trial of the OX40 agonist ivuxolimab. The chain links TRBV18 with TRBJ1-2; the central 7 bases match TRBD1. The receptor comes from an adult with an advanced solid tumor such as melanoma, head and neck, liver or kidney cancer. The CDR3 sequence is CASSPGTVGGYTF. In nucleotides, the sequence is TGTGCCAGCTCACCCGGGACAGTGGGAGGCTACACCTTC.